Below are 29 T cell receptor beta chains sequenced from a single sample in a study of blood T cell repertoires in COVID-19. The method was immunoSEQ multiplex PCR; TCRdb's version includes in-frame clones alone and lacks a portion of them. The table lists a few hundred thousand clones, roughly 80% of them singletons, with approximately 3.6% in the top ten. Sequenced material: PBMCs or T cells enriched from blood (not recorded which). These receptors all stem from a man between 45 and 60 years old who had recovered from COVID-19.

As concerns this clone: This CDR3 is also generated by other DNA sequences in the sample. This rearrangement joins TRBV6-5 to TRBJ1-6; D is perhaps TRBD1 (6 bases). Germline V gene sequence: CDR1 MNHEY, CDR2 SVGAGI. The CDR3 has 13 amino acids. The germline V and J ends were trimmed by 5 bases and 10 bases, with 12 bases remaining between them. CDR3 sequence reads: CASSRQGNSPLHF. The CDR3 coding sequence is TGTGCCAGCAGTCGTCAGGGGAACTCACCCCTCCACTTT.

The chain joins TRBV5-4 to TRBJ2-2, with TRBD2 matching over 9 bases. This CDR3 region has 16 residues. CDR1 is SGHNT and CDR2 is YYREEE in the germline V gene (reference sequence). The junction had 8 bases not matched to a gene; V was cut back by 4 bases and J by 4 bases. DNA for the CDR3: TGTGCCAGCAGCCCCGGGACTAGCCGGACCACCGGGGAGCTGTTTTTT. Translation: CASSPGTSRTTGELFF.

The V and J genes are TRBV4-1 and TRBJ2-7, with 13 bases lining up with TRBD2. The CDR3 extends over 16 amino acids. CDR1 and CDR2 from the germline V gene are MGHRA and YSYEKL. Trimming at V came to 3 bases and at J to 0 bases, leaving 2 bases not matched to a gene. CDR3 nucleotide sequence: TGCGCCAGCAGCCAGGGGACTAGCGGGATCTCCTACGAGCAGTACTTC. Amino acid sequence: CASSQGTSGISYEQYF.

The CDR3 region has the DNA TGTGCCAGCAGCCAAGAAGGCGGGATGAGCCCAGATACGCAGTATTTT. Its protein product is CASSQEGGMSPDTQYF. The J gene is TRBJ2-3, the V gene TRBV4-2; D is perhaps TRBD2 (6 bases). Per the germline V gene, CDR1 is LGHNA and CDR2 is YNFKEQ. Trimming took off 0 bases at V and 4 bases at J, with 14 bases between the two ends. This CDR3 region has 16 residues.

The genes are TRBV18 and TRBJ2-1; 11 bases agree with TRBD2. The CDR3 runs to 17 residues. The junction had 14 bases not matched to a gene; V was cut back by 5 bases and J by 8 bases. Germline V gene lookup returns CDR1 KGHSH and CDR2 LQKENI. Here the CDR3 DNA reads TGTGCCAGCTCAGGGTCGCATAGCGGGAGGGCCATGTATGAGCAGTTCTTC. It is translated as CASSGSHSGRAMYEQFF.

The V call is TRBV27, the J call TRBJ1-2; a possible D gene is TRBD1 (6 bases). The CDR3 spans 16 residues. Germline lookup yields CDR1 MNHEY and CDR2 SMNVEV (reference sequence). The germline V and J ends were trimmed by 8 bases and 4 bases, with 23 bases remaining between them. In DNA, the CDR3 is TGTGCCAGCCCAACCACGCTACAGGGCTTCTGCTATGGCTACACCTTC. Residues: CASPTTLQGFCYGYTF.

In this sample, this clone turned up a few times. This CDR3 reads CASGRQGMGDEQYF. The CDR3 DNA reads as TGCGCCAGCGGCCGACAGGGGATGGGGGACGAGCAGTACTTC. This chain joins TRBV5-1 and TRBJ2-7, with 8 positions matching TRBD1. The CDR3 sequence is 14 residues long. After removal of 7 bases from V and 5 bases from J, the junction contained 11 bases not matched to a gene. In germline, CDR1 is SGHRS, CDR2 YFSETQ.

V usage is TRBV7-8 and J usage is TRBJ2-7; no reliable D call. CDR3 length equals 13 residues. The V and J ends lost 0 bases and 6 bases respectively, with 9 bases between them. Germline CDR1 reads SGHVS; CDR2 reads FQNEAQ. Here the CDR3 reads CASSLAQGGEQYF. CDR3 coding DNA: TGTGCCAGCAGCTTAGCGCAAGGCGGCGAGCAGTACTTC.

V and J are TRBV2 and TRBJ2-5; TRBD1 agrees at 8 bases. From germline, CDR1 is SNHLY and CDR2 FYNNEI. The CDR3 consists of 14 residues. With 4 bases clipped from V and 1 base from J, the junction kept 2 bases outside the gene matches. CDR3 DNA: TGTGCCAGCAGTGCGGACAGGGCCCAAGAGACCCAGTACTTC. Translation: CASSADRAQETQYF.

The chain recombines TRBV5-4 with TRBJ2-5, with TRBD2 matching over 8 bases. Germline V gene data show CDR1 as SGHNT and CDR2 as YYREEE (reference sequence). V lost 5 bases to trimming and J lost 5 bases; unmatched junction nucleotides: 8. There are 14 residues in the CDR3. CDR3 in amino acids: CASRHEREMETQYF. CDR3 DNA: TGTGCCAGCAGGCACGAGCGGGAGATGGAGACCCAGTACTTC.

This chain links TRBV11-2 with TRBJ1-2; 7 bases match TRBD1. This CDR3 comprises 15 residues. V shed 0 bases and J 5 bases; nucleotides not matched to a gene: 6. The germline V gene encodes CDR1 SGHAT and CDR2 FQNNGV. This chain's CDR3 is CASSLDPGGRYGYTF. The CDR3 bases are TGTGCCAGCAGCTTAGACCCAGGGGGGAGGTATGGCTACACCTTC. Full variable domain (outside the CDR3, taken from reference TRBV11-2 and TRBJ1-2): EAGVAQSPRYKIIEKRQSVAFWCNPISGHATLYWYQQILGQGPKLLIQFQNNGVVDDSQLPKDRFSAERLKGVDSTLKIQPAKLEDSAVYLCASSLDPGGRYGYTFGSGTRLTVV.

The rearrangement links TRBV9 to TRBJ2-7; TRBD2 agrees at 7 bases. Germline V CDR1 and CDR2: SGDLS, YYNGEE. This CDR3 has 13 amino acids. Trimming cost V 3 bases and J 0 bases; bases outside gene matches: 0. The CDR3, as DNA: TGTGCCAGCAGCGGCGGGGGCTCCTACGAGCAGTACTTC. Translating gives CASSGGGSYEQYF.

This clone turned up a few times. CDR3 sequence reads: CASSFGTGSPSYEQYF. CDR3 in DNA: TGTGCCAGCAGCTTCGGGACAGGGTCACCTTCCTACGAGCAGTACTTC. This chain joins TRBV11-3 and TRBJ2-7; 9 bases map to TRBD1. The CDR3 sequence is 16 residues long. Germline V gene sequence: CDR1 SGHNT, CDR2 YENEEA. J gave up 1 base and V 3 bases, and 7 bases lay outside the gene matches.

V is TRBV3-1 (or the pseudogene TRBV3-2) and J is TRBJ2-7; D may be TRBD1 (6 bases). Trimming shortened V by 4 bases and J by 1 base, and 8 bases separated the two germline ends. Germline V gene sequence: CDR1 LGHDT, CDR2 YNNKEL (reference sequence). The CDR3 loop spans 13 amino acids. The CDR3 DNA follows: TGTGCCAGCAGCCCCGGACAGTCCTACGAGCAGTACTTC. It specifies CASSPGQSYEQYF.

V usage is TRBV19 and J usage is TRBJ2-5; 10 bases line up with TRBD2. V lost 4 bases, J lost 5 bases, and 13 bases stayed unmatched. CDR1 and CDR2 (germline): LNHDA, SQIVND (reference sequence). This CDR3 is built from 17 residues. The CDR3 spells CASSTSTSGPSGETQYF. The CDR3 nucleotides read TGTGCCAGTAGTACTTCGACTAGCGGGCCCTCGGGGGAGACCCAGTACTTC.

The CDR3 DNA follows: TGTGCCAGCCGCCGGGCCGATAATTCACCCCTCCACTTT. It yields the protein CASRRADNSPLHF. V usage is TRBV3-1 (or the pseudogene TRBV3-2) and J usage is TRBJ1-6; D remains unclear. From germline, CDR1 is LGHDT and CDR2 YNNKEL (reference sequence). The V end was cut by 8 bases, the J end by 5 bases, with 10 bases between. The CDR3 totals 13 residues.

There are a few counts of this clone. The chain uses TRBV7-8 and TRBJ2-1, with TRBD2 identical over 11 bases. With V trimmed by 4 bases and J by 1 base, 12 bases remained unmatched. This CDR3 contains 19 residues. Germline V gene sequence: CDR1 SGHVS, CDR2 FQNEAQ. CDR3 loop: CASSYSGTSGPRSYNEQFF. In DNA, the CDR3 is TGTGCCAGCAGCTACTCCGGGACTAGCGGCCCCCGGTCCTACAATGAGCAGTTCTTC.

The J gene is TRBJ2-7, the V gene TRBV7-2; D unresolved. The V and J ends lost 2 bases and 6 bases respectively, with 5 bases between them. The CDR3 extends over 11 amino acids. The germline V gene has CDR1 SGHTA and CDR2 FQGNSA. The CDR3 here is CASSLSSEQYF. The CDR3 DNA reads as TGTGCCAGCAGCTTAAGCTCCGAGCAGTACTTC.

The chain couples TRBV2 to TRBJ2-3, with 13 bases that match TRBD2. V lost 11 bases, J lost 3 bases, and 8 bases stayed unmatched. Germline V lookup: CDR1 SNHLY, CDR2 FYNNEI. The CDR3 consists of 15 residues. The CDR3 loop is CAVHLGLAGTDTQYF. As DNA, the CDR3 is TGTGCCGTCCACCTGGGACTAGCGGGAACAGATACGCAGTATTTT.

This clone was detected once. This rearrangement joins TRBV7-3 to TRBJ2-1; 12 bases fit TRBD2. Germline lookup yields CDR1 SGHTA and CDR2 FQGTGA. The CDR3 covers 19 residues. J gave up 6 bases and V 0 bases, and 12 bases lay outside the gene matches. CDR3 DNA: TGTGCCAGCAGCTTAACGCCCCGGAGACTAGCGGGAGAGCGCAATGAGCAGTTCTTC. The encoded protein is CASSLTPRRLAGERNEQFF.

This clone was seen more than once but under ten times. The rearrangement joins TRBV5-1 to TRBJ1-1, with unresolved D. This CDR3 has 13 amino acids. Trimming pared 2 bases from V and 4 bases from J, leaving 9 bases between. The germline V gene encodes CDR1 SGHRS and CDR2 YFSETQ. The DNA for the CDR3 is TGCGCCAGCAGCTTATTTGAGGGCACTGAAGCTTTCTTT. Translated, it gives CASSLFEGTEAFF.

The genes are TRBV3-1 (or the pseudogene TRBV3-2) and TRBJ1-2; TRBD1 matches 7 bases. This CDR3 region has 13 residues. Per germline, CDR1 LGHDT and CDR2 YNNKEL (reference sequence). Trimming cost V 5 bases and J 2 bases; bases outside gene matches: 2. The CDR3 protein is CASSSGQNYGYTF. The CDR3 region has the DNA TGTGCCAGCAGCTCGGGACAGAACTATGGCTACACCTTC.

This chain connects TRBV7-9 to TRBJ1-1; D uncertain. Germline-derived CDR1 and CDR2 are SEHNR and FQNEAQ (reference sequence). Trimming stripped 9 bases from V and 5 bases from J, with 16 bases between. This CDR3 spans 13 amino acids. Here the CDR3 DNA reads TGTGCCAGTTCAGAGGGTGGTGCGACTGAAGCTTTCTTT. It translates to CASSEGGATEAFF.

V is TRBV5-1 and J is TRBJ2-7, with D possibly matching TRBD1 (5 bases). CDR3 length: 14 residues. V was clipped by 0 bases and J by 2 bases, with 9 bases between them. CDR1 and CDR2 (germline): SGHRS, YFSETQ. CDR3 loop: CASSLGTLAYEQYF. The CDR3 DNA reads as TGCGCCAGCAGCTTGGGGACACTGGCCTACGAGCAGTACTTC. The full variable domain, with the rest looked up from reference TRBV5-1 and TRBJ2-7, is KAGVTQTPRYLIKTRGQQVTLSCSPISGHRSVSWYQQTPGQGLQFLFEYFSETQRNKGNFPGRFSGRQFSNSRSEMNVSTLELGDSALYLCASSLGTLAYEQYFGPGTRLTVT.

The V gene is TRBV29-1, the J gene TRBJ2-1; the D is unclear. Trimming took off 4 bases at V and 7 bases at J, with 8 bases between the two ends. The CDR3 is 11 amino acids. The V gene's germline CDR1 is SQVTM and CDR2 ANQGSEA. Written as DNA, the CDR3 is TGCAGCGTTGCGTTTAGTAATGAGCAGTTCTTC. It translates to CSVAFSNEQFF.

The chain has TRBV7-8 and TRBJ1-6, with a weak D call TRBD1 (5 bases). The germline V gene has CDR1 SGHVS and CDR2 FQNEAQ. V shed 5 bases and J shed 5 bases, with 13 bases lying between them. CDR3 length equals 15 residues. The CDR3 here is CASSKQRGDNSPLHF. As DNA, the CDR3 is TGTGCCAGCAGCAAACAGCGGGGGGATAATTCACCCCTCCACTTT.

The chain recombines TRBV20-1 with TRBJ2-5; 12 nucleotides align to TRBD2. The CDR3 contains 16 residues. Per germline, CDR1 DFQATT and CDR2 SNEGSKA (reference sequence). Trimming removed 3 bases from V and 1 base from J; junction bases left unmatched: 6. DNA of the CDR3: TGCAGTGCTAGTAAACTAGCGGGAGGCCCCCAAGAGACCCAGTACTTC. Protein product: CSASKLAGGPQETQYF.

This clone was recorded a few times. The V call is TRBV28, the J call TRBJ1-1, with 12 bases matching TRBD1. Unmatched junction bases numbered 10, after V lost 3 bases and J lost 11 bases. The CDR3 is 15 residues long. The germline gives CDR1 MDHEN, CDR2 SYDVKM. CDR3 in amino acids: CASSLGGQGAVAAFF. For the CDR3, the DNA is TGTGCCAGCAGTTTGGGGGGACAGGGGGCGGTTGCGGCTTTCTTT.

The chain joins TRBV23-1 to TRBJ2-7; a possible D gene is TRBD2 (5 bases). TRBV23-1 is annotated as an ORF whose role is uncertain. Trimming removed 4 bases at V and 5 bases at J, with 18 bases between. The CDR3 consists of 15 residues. The CDR3 coding sequence is TGCGCCAGCAGTCGAAACCGGGGTCCCGCGCACGAGCAGTACTTC. As protein: CASSRNRGPAHEQYF.